The present entry profiles one T cell receptor beta chain with its context. Clones were sequenced by immunoSEQ multiplex PCR, and TCRdb holds only the in-frame ones, with some missing. The data show 95,000 to 120,000 clones, roughly nine tenths seen once. The data are from a study of PD-1 blockade in classical Hodgkin lymphoma. The CDR3 has 13 residues. The V end was cut by 3 bases, the J end by 2 bases, with 10 bases between. Germline CDR1 and CDR2: SQVTM and ANQGSEA. Each and every patient relapsed after autologous stem cell transplantation, and patients got differing brentuximab vedotin exposure. V is TRBV29-1 and J is TRBJ2-5; possibly TRBD1 for D (5 bases). The material was peripheral blood mononuclear cells (PBMCs), obtained before the second cycle of nivolumab. The clonotype was recovered from a human donor with classical Hodgkin lymphoma. The CDR3 here is CSVEGQGQETQYF. The CDR3 nucleotides read TGCAGCGTTGAGGGCCAGGGACAAGAGACCCAGTACTTC.